This T cell receptor beta chain was captured by sequencing in a study of T cells in Graves' hyperthyroidism and ophthalmopathy. Study details: At initial diagnosis, before any treatment had begun, peripheral blood was obtained. The study's findings and limits: Most expanded thyroid clonotypes above 0.001 recurred in blood.

The length of the CDR3 is 14 residues. V was clipped by 5 bases and J by 0 bases, with 9 bases between them. Germline V lookup: CDR1 ENHRY, CDR2 SYGVKD. This clonotype occurred many times. What it binds is unknown. RNA transcripts provided the source from which TCR beta CDR3 regions were amplified. The HTBI primer set was used in a first-round RT-PCR of the TCR CDR3. MiXCR, applied by TCRdb to the multiplex PCR reads, yields one record per CDR3 protein. The table shows fewer than 700,000 distinct CDR3 sequences, with about a sixth occurring only once. This rearrangement joins TRBV10-3 to TRBJ2-3; the D gene is possibly TRBD1 (5 bases). The sample comprised blood. The TCR was taken from a woman in her twenties or thirties with Graves' hyperthyroidism. CDR3 region: CAISRQPSTDTQYF. The CDR3 region has the DNA TGTGCCATCAGTCGACAGCCTAGCACAGATACGCAGTATTTT.